This TCR beta chain is from a study of a mutant IDH1 vaccine in newly diagnosed glioma. Study-wide background: Standard pretreatment was either radiotherapy, temozolomide, or, for most, radiochemotherapy with temozolomide.

The study's findings and limits: There seemed to be no relation between pseudoprogression and changes in top peripheral T cell clonotypes.

The CDR3 length is 13 residues. The germline V gene has CDR1 LGHNA and CDR2 YSLEER. V was clipped by 0 bases and J by 10 bases, with 7 bases between them. Details on this clone: Its target is unknown.

Time point: week 23, last vaccination. The investigators gave 300 ug of mutant IDH1 20-mer peptide in each vaccine dose, together with topical imiquimod. Sequencing used immunoSEQ multiplex PCR; TCRdb keeps in-frame clones, though not all of them. The sample consists of just over 65,000 clones, roughly 84% of them appearing once. The sequence came from a man aged 18 to 29 with glioma. V usage is TRBV4-3 and J usage is TRBJ1-6; D is ambiguous. The source material was PBMCs, sampled from a glioma patient whose treatment included an IDH1 peptide vaccine. This chain's CDR3 is CASSQERFSPLHF. CDR3 DNA sequence: TGCGCCAGCAGCCAAGAGAGGTTCTCACCCCTCCACTTT.